This T cell receptor (beta chain) was documented in a study of cytomegalovirus exposure and HLA in healthy donors. General study results and limits: DRB1 had the most TCR associations and HLA-C the fewest, a later analysis found, with rates varying by HLA locus. A later analysis appeared to link common viral pathogens to several of the most significant clusters. It was confirmed in vitro that a few of the CMV-associated chains were specific for CMV antigens. In a later analysis, TCR beta V- and J-gene trimming was associated with a missense DCLRE1C variant.

Vbeta (60) and Jbeta (13) primers were used in the PCR. This table comes from immunoSEQ multiplex PCR, and its TCRdb copy is limited to in-frame clones, with some not included. The sample has 130,000 or so clones, around 80% seen once. With respect to this clone: The antigen remains unidentified.

This CDR3 has 14 residues. The germline V gene encodes CDR1 SGHRS and CDR2 YFSETQ. The V and J ends lost 2 bases and 1 base respectively, with 10 bases between them. Sequenced sample: PBMCs. The clonotype was recovered from a man aged 35 to 55 in good health and CMV-seronegative. V gene TRBV5-1 combines with J gene TRBJ2-7; D is possibly TRBD1 (5 bases). This CDR3 reads CASSFNRISYEQYF. The CDR3 nucleotides read TGCGCCAGCAGCTTTAACAGGATTTCCTACGAGCAGTACTTC.